This TCR beta chain was retrieved from a study of T-cell memory formation after mild COVID-19. The CDR3 extends over 13 amino acids. The germline V gene has CDR1 SGHDT and CDR2 YYEEEE. J lost 16 bases, V lost 2 bases, and 5 bases had no gene match. TCRdb redid the calling of the 5' RACE reads with MiXCR, one entry per CDR3 protein. The sample has roughly 580,000 distinct CDR3 sequences, about a sixth seen once; the top ten hold around 11%. This sequence was found in an adult woman who had mild COVID-19 (a few samples of this study predate the infection). Cell type and time point are not known. The chain is built from TRBV5-6 and TRBJ2-4; 14 bases fit TRBD2. Material for sequencing was PBMCs or a T cell subset sorted from them (not recorded which). The DNA of the CDR3 is TGTGCCAGCAGCTTCGGGACTAGCGGGAGACCATACTTC. Amino acid sequence: CASSFGTSGRPYF.